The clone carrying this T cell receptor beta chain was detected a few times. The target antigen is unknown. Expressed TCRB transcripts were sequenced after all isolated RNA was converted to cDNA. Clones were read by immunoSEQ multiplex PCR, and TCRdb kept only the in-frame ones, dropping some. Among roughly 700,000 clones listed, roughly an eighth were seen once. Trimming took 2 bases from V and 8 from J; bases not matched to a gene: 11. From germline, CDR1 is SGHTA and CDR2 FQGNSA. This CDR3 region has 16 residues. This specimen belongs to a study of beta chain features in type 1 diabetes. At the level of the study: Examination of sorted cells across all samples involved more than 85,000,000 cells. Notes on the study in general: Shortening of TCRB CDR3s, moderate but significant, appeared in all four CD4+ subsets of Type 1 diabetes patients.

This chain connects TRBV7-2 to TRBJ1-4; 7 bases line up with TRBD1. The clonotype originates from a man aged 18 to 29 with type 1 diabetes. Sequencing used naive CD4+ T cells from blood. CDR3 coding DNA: TGTGCCAGCAGCTTAAATAGGGGACAGACAGGAGAAAAACTGTTTTTT. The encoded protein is CASSLNRGQTGEKLFF.